This T cell receptor (beta chain) was identified in a study of T cell repertoires in cytomegalovirus infection. As for the study in general: Shared public TCR beta signatures pointed to both CMV infection and a matching HLA type. Whole-study findings and limits: HLA-C-restricted, CMV-specific TCR beta clonotypes were dominant ex vivo. Cumulative frequency of public TCR beta families picked out carriers of CMV plus the relevant HLA.

Each CDR3 protein gets one entry after TCRdb re-called the reads with MiXCR. This sample carries 300,000 to 400,000 distinct CDR3 sequences, approximately 18% of them seen once, and the ten largest clones take 8.7%. The sample holds a few counts of this clonotype. As yet, its antigen is unknown. CDR1 is KGHSH and CDR2 is LQKENI in the germline V gene. There are 13 residues in the CDR3. The V end was cut by 3 bases, the J end by 3 bases, with 7 bases between. Sequenced input: PBMCs. This clonotype originated in a human donor in good health (CMV status not recorded). Some clones in this sample may be carry-over from other donors' samples. V is TRBV18 and J is TRBJ2-3; TRBD2 is a possible D gene (5 bases). This CDR3 is CASSPSGTDTQYF. The CDR3 bases are TGTGCCAGCTCACCGAGCGGAACAGATACGCAGTATTTT.